This T cell receptor (beta chain) was observed in a study of CD4+ T cells in melanoma. Germline V gene sequence: CDR1 SGHAT, CDR2 FQNNGV. The CDR3 length is 15 residues. The repertoire was sequenced with immunoSEQ multiplex PCR; TCRdb's copy has only in-frame clones and lacks some. This table holds approximately 10,000 clones, about 70% found once. Study results and limitations: Reportedly, melanoma neoantigen-specific CD4+ T cells showed varied differentiation states. CD8+ T cell, macrophage and B cell function reportedly correlated with neoantigen-specific CD4+ T cells.

A remark on this clone: Its antigen is not identified. At one end, the junction sequence differs from germline, possibly due to a read error.

The genes are TRBV11-2 and TRBJ2-3, with D possibly TRBD2 on 5 matching bases. The sample was cells from a culture (not recorded whether cultured in vitro). The source of this sequence is a human donor with melanoma. The CDR3 spells CASSFLGASTDTQYF. Here the CDR3 DNA reads TGTGCCAGCAGCTTTTTAGGCGCTAGCACGGATACGCAGTATTTT.